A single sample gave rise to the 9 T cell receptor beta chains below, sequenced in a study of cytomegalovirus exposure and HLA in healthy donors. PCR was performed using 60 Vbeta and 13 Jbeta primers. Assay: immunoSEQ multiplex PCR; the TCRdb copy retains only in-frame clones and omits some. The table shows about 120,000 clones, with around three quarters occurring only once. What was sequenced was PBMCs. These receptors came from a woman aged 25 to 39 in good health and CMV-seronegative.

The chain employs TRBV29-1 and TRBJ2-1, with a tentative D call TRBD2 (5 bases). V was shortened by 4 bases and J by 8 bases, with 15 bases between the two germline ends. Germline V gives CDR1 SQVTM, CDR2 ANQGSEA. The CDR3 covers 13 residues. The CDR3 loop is CSVVPILADEQFF. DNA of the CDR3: TGCAGCGTTGTCCCAATTCTAGCCGATGAGCAGTTCTTC.

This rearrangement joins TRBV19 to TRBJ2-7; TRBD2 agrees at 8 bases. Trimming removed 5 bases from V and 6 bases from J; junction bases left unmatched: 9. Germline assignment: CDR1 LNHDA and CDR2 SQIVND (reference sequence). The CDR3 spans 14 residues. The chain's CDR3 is CASSLLAETSEQYF. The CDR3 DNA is TGTGCCAGTAGTCTACTAGCGGAGACCTCCGAGCAGTACTTC.

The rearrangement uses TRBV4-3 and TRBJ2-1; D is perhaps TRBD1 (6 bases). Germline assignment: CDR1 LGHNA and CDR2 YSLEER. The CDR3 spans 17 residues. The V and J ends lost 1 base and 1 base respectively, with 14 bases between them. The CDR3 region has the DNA TGCGCCAGCAGCCAAGGTGAGGGACAAATTTCCTACAATGAGCAGTTCTTC. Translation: CASSQGEGQISYNEQFF.

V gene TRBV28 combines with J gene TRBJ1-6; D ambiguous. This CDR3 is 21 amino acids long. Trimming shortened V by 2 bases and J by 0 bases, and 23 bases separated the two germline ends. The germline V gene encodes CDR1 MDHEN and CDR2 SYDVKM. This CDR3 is CASSLRPLSVPKSSYNSPLHF. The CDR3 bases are TGTGCCAGCAGTTTACGGCCCCTGAGCGTCCCAAAGAGCTCCTATAATTCACCCCTCCACTTT.

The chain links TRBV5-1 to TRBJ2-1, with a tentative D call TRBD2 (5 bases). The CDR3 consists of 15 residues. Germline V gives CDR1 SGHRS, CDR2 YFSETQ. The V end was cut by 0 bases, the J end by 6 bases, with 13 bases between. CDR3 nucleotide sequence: TGCGCCAGCAGCTTGGGCGGGCCCATGGTCAATGAGCAGTTCTTC. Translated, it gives CASSLGGPMVNEQFF.

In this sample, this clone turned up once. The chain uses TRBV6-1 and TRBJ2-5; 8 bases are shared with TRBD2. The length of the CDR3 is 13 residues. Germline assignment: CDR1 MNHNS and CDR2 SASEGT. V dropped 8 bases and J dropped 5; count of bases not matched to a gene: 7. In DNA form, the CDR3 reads TGTGCCAGCGGAAAAGCGGGGGCCGAGACCCAGTACTTC. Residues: CASGKAGAETQYF.

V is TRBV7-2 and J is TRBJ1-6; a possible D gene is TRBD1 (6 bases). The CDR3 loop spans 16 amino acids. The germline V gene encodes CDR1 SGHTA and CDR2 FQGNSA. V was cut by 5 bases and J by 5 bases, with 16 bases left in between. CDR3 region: CASSRRADSDNSPLHF. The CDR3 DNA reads TGTGCCAGCAGCAGACGCGCGGACAGCGATAATTCACCCCTCCACTTT.

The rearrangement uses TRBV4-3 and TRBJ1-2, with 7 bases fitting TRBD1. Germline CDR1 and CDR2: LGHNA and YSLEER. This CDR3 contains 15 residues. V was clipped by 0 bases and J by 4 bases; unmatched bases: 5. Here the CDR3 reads CASSQETGLGYGYTF. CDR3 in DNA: TGCGCCAGCAGCCAAGAGACAGGGCTTGGCTATGGCTACACCTTC.

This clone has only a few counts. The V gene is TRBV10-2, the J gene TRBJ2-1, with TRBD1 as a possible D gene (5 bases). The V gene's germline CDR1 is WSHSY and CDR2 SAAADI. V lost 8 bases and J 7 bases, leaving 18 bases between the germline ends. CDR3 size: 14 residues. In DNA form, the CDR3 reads TGCGCCAGCGAGGAAGGTTGGGGCTGGAATGAGCAGTTCTTC. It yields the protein CASEEGWGWNEQFF.